The next 18 T cell receptor beta chains were all read from a single sample in a study of T cells in localized non-small cell lung cancer. Method: immunoSEQ multiplex PCR; TCRdb's copy keeps in-frame clones and lacks some. Of roughly 30,000 clones in the sample, 80% to 95% were seen once. The sequencing here drew on peripheral blood, taken before any cancer treatment. The receptors come from a female donor older than 55 with stage I lung adenocarcinoma.

J is TRBJ2-1 and V is TRBV7-9, with 7 nucleotides matching TRBD1. V trimming: 2 bases; J trimming: 6 bases; junction bases outside the gene matches: 13. The germline CDR1 and CDR2 sequences are SEHNR and FQNEAQ (reference sequence). The CDR3 consists of 17 residues. CDR3: CASSLRTGSPIPNEQFF. In DNA, the CDR3 is TGTGCCAGCAGCTTAAGGACAGGTTCCCCAATCCCCAATGAGCAGTTCTTC.

The chain links TRBV10-3 to TRBJ2-7; D ambiguous. This CDR3 is 11 amino acids long. The germline CDR1 and CDR2 sequences are ENHRY and SYGVKD. Trimming removed 3 bases from V and 6 bases from J, with 6 bases in between. CDR3 in amino acids: CAISDRSEQYF. The DNA of the CDR3 is TGTGCCATCAGTGATAGGTCCGAGCAGTACTTC.

This chain uses TRBV5-1 with TRBJ1-6; D perhaps matches TRBD1 (6 bases). CDR3 length equals 13 residues. Germline CDR1 reads SGHRS; CDR2 reads YFSETQ. V gave up 5 bases and J gave up 8 bases, with 11 bases separating them. CDR3 in DNA: TGCGCCAGCAGGTCCCCAGGGGATTCACCCCTCCACTTT. This translates into CASRSPGDSPLHF.

The chain couples TRBV7-3 to TRBJ2-2, with TRBD2 matching 8 bases. Germline V lookup: CDR1 SGHTA, CDR2 FQGTGA. J was trimmed by 6 bases and V by 2 bases; bases with no gene match: 5. There are 15 residues in the CDR3. The CDR3 here is CASSLGSGVAGELFF. CDR3 bases: TGTGCCAGCAGCTTAGGTAGCGGGGTCGCCGGGGAGCTGTTTTTT.

This clone occurred a few times. The rearrangement links TRBV30 to TRBJ1-1; D remains ambiguous. In germline, CDR1 is GTSNPN, CDR2 SVGIG (reference sequence). The CDR3 has 13 residues. V lost 3 bases to trimming and J lost 1 base, with 9 bases between them. DNA of the CDR3: TGTGCCTGGAGCCTAGTTGAGAACACTGAAGCTTTCTTT. The encoded protein is CAWSLVENTEAFF. Combining the CDR3 with reference TRBV30 and TRBJ1-1 gives the whole variable domain SQTIHQWPATLVQPVGSPLSLECTVEGTSNPNLYWYRQAAGRGLQLLFYSVGIGQISSEVPQNLSASRPQDRQFILSSKKLLLSDSGFYLCAWSLVENTEAFFGQGTRLTVV.

The V and J genes are TRBV9 and TRBJ2-5; TRBD1 might be the D (7 bases). Germline CDR1 SGDLS, CDR2 YYNGEE. This CDR3 is 15 amino acids long. V was shortened by 4 bases and J by 4 bases, with 17 bases between the two germline ends. CDR3 sequence reads: CASSPGGRASETQYF. In nucleotides, the CDR3 is TGTGCCAGCAGCCCAGGGGGGCGGGCATCAGAGACCCAGTACTTC.

The chain joins TRBV6-1 to TRBJ2-7; the D is unclear. Trimming left V 4 bases short and J 6 bases short, with 19 bases between. CDR1 is MNHNS, CDR2 SASEGT, per germline. The CDR3 contains 15 residues. The CDR3 DNA reads TGTGCCAGCAGTGCCCCAGGTTCCACCGCGTCCGAGCAGTACTTC. Amino acids: CASSAPGSTASEQYF.

The V gene is TRBV29-1, the J gene TRBJ1-5; D perhaps matches TRBD1 (6 bases). The CDR3 spans 12 residues. Germline lookup yields CDR1 SQVTM and CDR2 ANQGSEA. V was clipped by 4 bases and J by 2 bases, with 6 bases between them. The CDR3 nucleotides are TGCAGCGTTGGACAGGGCAATCAGCCCCAGCATTTT. It encodes CSVGQGNQPQHF.

V and J are TRBV18 and TRBJ2-1; D not resolved. The V and J ends lost 6 bases and 0 bases respectively, with 9 bases between them. CDR1 and CDR2 from the germline V gene are KGHSH and LQKENI. The CDR3 spans 14 residues. Here the CDR3 DNA reads TGTGCCAGCTCGACGGCCAGCTCCTACAATGAGCAGTTCTTC. It codes for CASSTASSYNEQFF.

The chain couples TRBV27 to TRBJ2-3; D is unclear. Germline CDR1 MNHEY, CDR2 SMNVEV (reference sequence). The V end was cut by 5 bases, the J end by 0 bases, with 9 bases between. CDR3 length equals 14 residues. CDR3 nucleotides: TGTGCCAGCAGTCCGTATATTAGCACAGATACGCAGTATTTT. Its translation: CASSPYISTDTQYF.

This chain joins TRBV4-1 and TRBJ2-5; 14 bases are a match to TRBD2. Germline V gene lookup returns CDR1 MGHRA and CDR2 YSYEKL. This CDR3 spans 17 amino acids. The ends lost 2 bases at V and 5 bases at J; junction bases unmatched: 7. The CDR3 reads CASSQPRLAGGRETQYF. The DNA of the CDR3 is TGCGCCAGCAGCCAACCTAGACTAGCGGGGGGGCGGGAGACCCAGTACTTC.

The V call is TRBV29-1, the J call TRBJ2-3; the match to TRBD2 covers 10 bases. Germline V CDR1 and CDR2: SQVTM, ANQGSEA. V was clipped by 5 bases and J by 3 bases; unmatched bases: 8. The CDR3 is 15 residues long. This CDR3 is CSVRTGLAATDTQYF. The CDR3 DNA reads as TGCAGCGTTCGGACCGGACTAGCGGCTACAGATACGCAGTATTTT.

V gene TRBV5-4 combines with J gene TRBJ2-5, with TRBD2 identical over 13 bases. CDR1 and CDR2 from the germline V gene are SGHNT and YYREEE (reference sequence). This CDR3 spans 16 amino acids. V lost 4 bases and J lost 2; bases outside the gene matches: 5. The CDR3 DNA reads TGTGCCAGCAGCCGGAGGACTAGCGGGGGTCAAGAGACCCAGTACTTC. It codes for CASSRRTSGGQETQYF.

The V call is TRBV2, the J call TRBJ1-1; tentative D call: TRBD1 (5 bases). CDR1 is SNHLY, CDR2 FYNNEI, per germline. CDR3 length: 13 residues. V shed 4 bases and J shed 4 bases, with 10 bases lying between them. The CDR3 is CASSVQGPTEAFF. The DNA of the CDR3 is TGTGCCAGCAGTGTTCAGGGCCCCACTGAAGCTTTCTTT.

The genes are TRBV9 and TRBJ1-2; TRBD1 matches at 7 bases. CDR1 is SGDLS and CDR2 is YYNGEE in the germline V gene. The CDR3 has 15 amino acids. J lost 4 bases, V lost 2 bases, and 8 bases had no gene match. The CDR3 loop reads CASSVTSGTAYGYTF. The CDR3 bases are TGTGCCAGCAGCGTCACATCCGGGACAGCCTATGGCTACACCTTC.

The rearrangement uses TRBV10-3 and TRBJ2-3; D is perhaps TRBD2 (6 bases). CDR1 is ENHRY and CDR2 is SYGVKD in the germline V gene. Trimming pared 6 bases from V and 5 bases from J, leaving 15 bases between. The CDR3 totals 14 residues. CDR3 nucleotide sequence: TGTGCCATCAGAGTAGTAGTAGCGGTAGATACGCAGTATTTT. Its protein product is CAIRVVVAVDTQYF.

The V gene is TRBV7-9, the J gene TRBJ2-3; D perhaps matches TRBD2 (5 bases). Trimming removed 5 bases at V and 3 bases at J, with 15 bases between. Germline V gene sequence: CDR1 SEHNR, CDR2 FQNEAQ (reference sequence). The CDR3 is 15 residues long. CDR3 sequence: CASSKTGSSTDTQYF. The CDR3 region has the DNA TGTGCCAGCAGCAAGACGGGATCTTCAACAGATACGCAGTATTTT.

The chain joins TRBV18 to TRBJ1-1; no reliable D call. V shed 0 bases and J shed 4 bases, with 12 bases lying between them. Germline-derived CDR1 and CDR2 are KGHSH and LQKENI. The CDR3 loop spans 15 amino acids. The CDR3 DNA reads TGTGCCAGCTCACCACCATATCCCGGCGGCACTGAAGCTTTCTTT. Amino acids: CASSPPYPGGTEAFF.